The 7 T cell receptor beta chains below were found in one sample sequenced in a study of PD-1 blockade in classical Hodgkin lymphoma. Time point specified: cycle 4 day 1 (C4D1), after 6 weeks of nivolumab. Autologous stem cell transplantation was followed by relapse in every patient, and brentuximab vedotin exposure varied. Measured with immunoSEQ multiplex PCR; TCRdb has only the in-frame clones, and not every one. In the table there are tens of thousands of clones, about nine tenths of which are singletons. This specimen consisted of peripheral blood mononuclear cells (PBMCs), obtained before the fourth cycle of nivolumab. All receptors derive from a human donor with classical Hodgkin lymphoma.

DNA of the CDR3: TGTGCCAGCAGACGACAGGGGCCGGGGGAAAAACTGTTTTTT. This codes for CASRRQGPGEKLFF. The V gene is TRBV5-4, the J gene TRBJ1-4; 8 nucleotides agree with TRBD1. CDR1 SGHNT and CDR2 YYREEE come from the germline V gene (reference sequence). CDR3 length: 14 residues. Germline trimming cut 5 bases from V and 8 bases from J; bases unmatched to any gene: 8.

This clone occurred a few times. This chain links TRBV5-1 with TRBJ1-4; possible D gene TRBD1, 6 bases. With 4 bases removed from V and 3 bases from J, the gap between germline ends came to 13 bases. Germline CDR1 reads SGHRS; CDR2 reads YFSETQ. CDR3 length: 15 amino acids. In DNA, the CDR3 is TGCGCCAGCAGCCTTACAGGGACCCCTAATGAAAAACTGTTTTTT. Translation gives CASSLTGTPNEKLFF. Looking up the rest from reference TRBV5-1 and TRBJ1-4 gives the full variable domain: KAGVTQTPRYLIKTRGQQVTLSCSPISGHRSVSWYQQTPGQGLQFLFEYFSETQRNKGNFPGRFSGRQFSNSRSEMNVSTLELGDSALYLCASSLTGTPNEKLFFGSGTQLSVL.

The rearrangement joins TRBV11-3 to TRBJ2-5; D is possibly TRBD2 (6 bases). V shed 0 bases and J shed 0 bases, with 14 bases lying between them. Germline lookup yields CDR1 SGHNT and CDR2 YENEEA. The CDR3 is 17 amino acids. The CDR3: CASSLDGGGDYQETQYF. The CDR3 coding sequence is TGTGCCAGCAGCTTAGATGGTGGCGGGGACTACCAAGAGACCCAGTACTTC.

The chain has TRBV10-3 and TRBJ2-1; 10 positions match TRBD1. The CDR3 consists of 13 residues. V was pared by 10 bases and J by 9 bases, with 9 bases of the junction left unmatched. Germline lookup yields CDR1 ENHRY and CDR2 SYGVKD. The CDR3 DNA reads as TGTGCCAACGGACAGGGGGTGCCTGTTGAGCAGTTCTTC. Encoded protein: CANGQGVPVEQFF.

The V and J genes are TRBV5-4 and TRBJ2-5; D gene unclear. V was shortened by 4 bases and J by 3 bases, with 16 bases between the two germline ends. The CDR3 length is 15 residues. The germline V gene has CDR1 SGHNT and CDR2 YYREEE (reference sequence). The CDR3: CASSPHKRSEETQYF. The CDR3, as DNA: TGTGCCAGCAGCCCCCATAAGAGGAGCGAAGAGACCCAGTACTTC.

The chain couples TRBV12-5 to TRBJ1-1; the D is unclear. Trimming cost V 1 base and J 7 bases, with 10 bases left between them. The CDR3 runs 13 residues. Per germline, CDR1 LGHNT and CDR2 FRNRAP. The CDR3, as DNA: TGTGCTAGTGGTTTGGGATCAGATTATGAAGCTTTCTTT. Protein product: CASGLGSDYEAFF.

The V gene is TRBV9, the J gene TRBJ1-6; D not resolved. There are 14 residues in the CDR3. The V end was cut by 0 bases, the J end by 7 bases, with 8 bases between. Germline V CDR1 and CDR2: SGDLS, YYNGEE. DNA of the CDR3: TGTGCCAGCAGCGTAGTGGAGTTCAATTCACCCCTCCACTTT. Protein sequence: CASSVVEFNSPLHF.